The 22 T cell receptor beta chains reported below all come from one sample, sequenced in a study of T cells in Graves' hyperthyroidism and ophthalmopathy. Regions amplified from RNA transcripts were the TCR beta CDR3 regions. Primed by the HTBI set, a first-round RT-PCR was run on the TCR CDR3. TCRdb itself ran the multiplex PCR reads through MiXCR, one entry per CDR3 protein. The sample carries approximately 620,000 distinct CDR3 sequences, approximately 15% recorded once. Sequencing input: blood. The receptors stem from a woman aged 40 to 50 with Graves' ophthalmopathy.

V is TRBV12-3 or TRBV12-4 and J is TRBJ2-1; D remains ambiguous. The CDR3 contains 15 residues. The V and J ends lost 3 bases and 10 bases respectively, with 19 bases between them. This chain's CDR3 is CASSFSLQQTYEQFF. CDR3 in DNA: TGTGCCAGCAGTTTCTCCCTGCAGCAAACCTACGAGCAGTTCTTC.

The CDR3 bases are TGTGCCAGCAGCTCGACCGCGGACGGTTTCGAGCAGTACTTC. It translates to CASSSTADGFEQYF. The chain employs TRBV3-1 and TRBJ2-7; D remains ambiguous. The germline V gene encodes CDR1 LGHDT and CDR2 YNNKEL (reference sequence). The CDR3 covers 14 residues. The germline V and J ends were trimmed by 5 bases and 6 bases, with 17 bases remaining between them.

Only a few counts were recorded for this clonotype. V gene TRBV9 combines with J gene TRBJ2-2; 12 bases match TRBD2. V shed 0 bases and J 6 bases; nucleotides not matched to a gene: 3. This CDR3 has 16 residues. CDR1 and CDR2 from the germline V gene are SGDLS and YYNGEE. CDR3 nucleotides: TGTGCCAGCAGCGTAGGTCTAGCGGGAGGGCCCGGGGAGCTGTTTTTT. Translating gives CASSVGLAGGPGELFF.

This clonotype was picked up many times. The V and J genes are TRBV7-9 and TRBJ2-7; 7 nucleotides agree with TRBD1. Germline-derived CDR1 and CDR2 are SEHNR and FQNEAQ (reference sequence). The CDR3 sequence is 14 residues long. The V and J ends lost 5 bases and 0 bases, in that order; junction bases with no gene match: 4. The CDR3 sequence: CASSLTGNSYEQYF. Here the CDR3 DNA reads TGTGCCAGCAGCCTGACAGGGAACTCCTACGAGCAGTACTTC.

The genes are TRBV6-5 and TRBJ2-6, with D unclear. There are 16 residues in the CDR3. Germline V gene lookup returns CDR1 MNHEY and CDR2 SVGAGI. Between the trimmed V and J ends, which lost 2 bases and 2 bases, there was a span of 10 bases. CDR3 region: CASSYLGPAGANVLTF. CDR3 bases: TGTGCCAGCAGTTACCTAGGGCCCGCTGGGGCCAACGTCCTGACTTTC.

The rearrangement uses TRBV20-1 and TRBJ1-1, with 9 bases fitting TRBD1. CDR3 length: 16 amino acids. Trimming took 6 bases from V and 5 from J; bases not matched to a gene: 16. Germline CDR1 is DFQATT and CDR2 is SNEGSKA (reference sequence). CDR3 DNA: TGCAGTGCCCAGCCGCCCCCCGACAGGGGGAGGACTGAAGCTTTCTTT. Protein sequence: CSAQPPPDRGRTEAFF.

The chain couples TRBV6-7 to TRBJ1-6, with unresolved D. TRBV6-7 is recorded as an ORF, its role being uncertain. The length of the CDR3 is 14 residues. V was trimmed by 8 bases and J by 10 bases, leaving 18 bases between them. The CDR3 DNA reads as TGTGCCAGCCGCTTACGGGCTGCAGTCTCACCCCTCCACTTT. This gives the protein CASRLRAAVSPLHF.

CDR3 sequence: CASHTPGGVSYNEQFF. The CDR3 DNA reads TGTGCCAGCCATACCCCTGGAGGCGTTTCCTACAATGAGCAGTTCTTC. V gene TRBV6-2 or TRBV6-3 combines with J gene TRBJ2-1; D is possibly TRBD2 (5 bases). The length of the CDR3 is 16 residues. V was shortened by 8 bases and J by 1 base, with 18 bases between the two germline ends. Germline values: CDR1 MNHEY, CDR2 SVGEGT.

The chain joins TRBV29-1 to TRBJ2-1; 9 bases match TRBD2. There are 16 residues in the CDR3. The J segment lost 4 bases and the V segment lost 0 bases, leaving 7 bases of the junction unmatched. Germline CDR1 reads SQVTM; CDR2 reads ANQGSEA. The CDR3 region has the DNA TGCAGCGTTGAAGAGCCTGCTAGCGGGGATTACAATGAGCAGTTCTTC. Encoded protein: CSVEEPASGDYNEQFF.

In its sample, this clonotype was seen a few times. CDR3 region: CASSFEYSNQPQHF. CDR3 sequence (DNA): TGTGCCAGCAGCTTCGAGTATAGCAATCAGCCCCAGCATTTT. V usage is TRBV7-9 and J usage is TRBJ1-5; no firm D call. V was trimmed by 3 bases and J by 0 bases, leaving 6 bases between them. The CDR3 sequence is 14 residues long. The germline gives CDR1 SEHNR, CDR2 FQNEAQ (reference sequence).

At least ten counts were recorded for this clonotype. The V call is TRBV12-3 or TRBV12-4, the J call TRBJ1-2, with D tentatively TRBD1 (5 bases). CDR3 length: 16 amino acids. Trimming shortened V by 7 bases and J by 6 bases, and 24 bases separated the two germline ends. DNA for the CDR3: TGTGCCAGCATCTCTGGGGCAGGAACGACCAGCAATGGCTACACCTTC. Its translation is CASISGAGTTSNGYTF.

About this clonotype: A much more abundant neighbour one base away suggests this may be a read error. The rearrangement joins TRBV7-6 to TRBJ2-3, with no clear D. This CDR3 spans 15 amino acids. CDR1 is SGHVS, CDR2 FNYEAQ, per germline. Trimming shortened V by 4 bases and J by 0 bases, and 11 bases separated the two germline ends. The CDR3 protein is CASSSVGSSTDTQYF. CDR3 DNA: TGTGCCAGCAGCTCAGTAGGTAGCAGCACAGATACGCAGTATTTT.

Ten or more counts support this clonotype. This chain joins TRBV12-3 or TRBV12-4 and TRBJ2-2, with 12 bases identical to TRBD2. V dropped 7 bases and J dropped 4; count of bases not matched to a gene: 7. This CDR3 spans 16 amino acids. CDR3 sequence: CASTPSGGALTGELFF. CDR3 DNA sequence: TGTGCCAGCACCCCTAGCGGGGGGGCCCTCACCGGGGAGCTGTTTTTT.

This clonotype was counted only a few times. The chain employs TRBV6-9 and TRBJ1-1; D not resolved. Trimming shortened V by 3 bases and J by 3 bases, and 8 bases separated the two germline ends. The CDR3 contains 13 residues. In germline, CDR1 is MNHGY, CDR2 SVAAGI. The DNA for the CDR3 is TGTGCCAGCAGTTACTTTCGGTACACTGAAGCTTTCTTT. The encoded protein is CASSYFRYTEAFF.

In regard to this clonotype: Being one base from a much bigger clone, this may be a read error. The chain has TRBV6-1 and TRBJ2-7; D remains ambiguous. Germline loops: CDR1 MNHNS, CDR2 SASEGT. The length of the CDR3 is 14 residues. The CDR3: CAGSDLLGSGEQYF. CDR3 coding DNA: TGTGCCGGCAGTGACCTGCTAGGCTCCGGCGAGCAGTACTTC.

With respect to this clonotype: A much bigger clone sits one base away, suggesting this may be a read error. The chain employs TRBV20-1 and TRBJ1-2; TRBD1 aligns across 7 bases. CDR3 length equals 15 residues. Germline V CDR1 and CDR2: DFQATT, SNEGSKA (reference sequence). J gave up 3 bases and V 4 bases, and 11 bases lay outside the gene matches. CDR3: CSAKGQTADHYGYTF. Written as DNA, the CDR3 is TGCAGTGCTAAGGGACAGACCGCCGATCACTATGGCTACACCTTC.

The V gene is TRBV20-1, the J gene TRBJ2-7; D ambiguous. This CDR3 is built from 11 residues. Germline V gene data show CDR1 as DFQATT and CDR2 as SNEGSKA (reference sequence). Trimming left V 4 bases short and J 2 bases short, with 6 bases between. DNA for the CDR3: TGCAGTGCTACTAGTACCTACGAGCAGTACTTC. This encodes CSATSTYEQYF.

This clonotype was seen ten or more times. V and J are TRBV12-3 or TRBV12-4 and TRBJ2-2; no clear D gene. This CDR3 contains 12 residues. Trimming pared 3 bases from V and 6 bases from J, leaving 5 bases between. The CDR3 loop reads CASSFFPGELFF. The CDR3 nucleotides read TGTGCCAGCAGTTTTTTCCCCGGGGAGCTGTTTTTT.

This clonotype showed up many times. The rearrangement uses TRBV5-5 and TRBJ1-5, with D uncertain. The CDR3 is made up of 14 amino acids. Germline CDR1 SGHKS, CDR2 YYEKEE (reference sequence). V was clipped by 2 bases and J by 6 bases, with 12 bases between them. CDR3: CASSFAPVGQPQHF. The CDR3 DNA follows: TGTGCCAGCAGCTTCGCCCCCGTGGGTCAGCCCCAGCATTTT.

A word on this clonotype: Being one base from a much bigger clone, this may be a read error. The V gene is TRBV2, the J gene TRBJ1-2, with a possible D match to TRBD1 (5 bases). The CDR3 sequence is 12 residues long. Trimming stripped 7 bases from V and 7 bases from J, with 13 bases between. Germline V CDR1 and CDR2: SNHLY, FYNNEI. CDR3 nucleotide sequence: TGTGCCAGCAAGGCAACAGGTCGTGGCTACACCTTC. It codes for CASKATGRGYTF.

This clonotype occurred many times. The rearrangement uses TRBV18 and TRBJ2-3; D remains ambiguous. CDR1 and CDR2 from the germline V gene are KGHSH and LQKENI. Trimming shortened V by 5 bases and J by 0 bases, and 15 bases separated the two germline ends. This CDR3 has 16 amino acids. The CDR3 reads CASSSTSRPSTDTQYF. The CDR3 DNA sequence: TGTGCCAGCTCATCCACCTCGCGGCCTAGCACAGATACGCAGTATTTT.

This clonotype showed up just a few times. CDR3 region: CSVMREGSSYNEQFF. The CDR3 DNA follows: TGCAGTGTCATGCGGGAGGGGAGCTCCTACAATGAGCAGTTCTTC. The V call is TRBV20-1, the J call TRBJ2-1, with 9 bases that match TRBD2. This CDR3 contains 15 residues. Germline V gene sequence: CDR1 DFQATT, CDR2 SNEGSKA (reference sequence). V dropped 7 bases and J dropped 0; count of bases not matched to a gene: 7.